This record covers a single T cell receptor beta chain. The antigen remains undetermined. This entry comes from a study of cytomegalovirus exposure and HLA in healthy donors. At the level of the study: Across a few hundred genotyped donors, 65% to 90% landed in the Caucasian-associated ancestry cluster. Overall study findings and caveats: Sequence variants that were highly shared formed a cluster that was likely a sequencing artifact. TRBV6-2, TRBV6-3 and some other V segments were excluded as indistinguishable.

This CDR3 has 15 residues. Trimming took 7 bases from V and 0 from J, leaving 15 bases between them. Looked up from germline, CDR1 is SNHLY and CDR2 is FYNNEI. This PCR relied on a set of 60 Vbeta primers and 13 Jbeta primers. Sequenced by immunoSEQ multiplex PCR; TCRdb stores in-frame clones only, minus some. This sample carries 140,000 or so clones, about 80% of them seen once, and the ten largest clones take about 4.4%. Healthy people donating bone marrow made up the donors. The sequence was collected from a man in his forties in good health and CMV-seronegative. Input material: PBMCs. The V and J genes are TRBV2 and TRBJ1-2; no clear D gene. The CDR3 loop is CASTSSPYSNYGYTF. CDR3 DNA sequence: TGTGCCAGCACGTCTAGTCCCTACTCTAACTATGGCTACACCTTC. Together with reference TRBV2 and TRBJ1-2, the CDR3 gives the full variable domain: EPEVTQTPSHQVTQMGQEVILRCVPISNHLYFYWYRQILGQKVEFLVSFYNNEISEKSEIFDDQFSVERPDGSNFTLKIRSTKLEDSAMYFCASTSSPYSNYGYTFGSGTRLTVV.